This T cell receptor beta chain was profiled in a study of blood T cell repertoires in COVID-19. Study-wide context: Collection of acute and convalescent COVID-19 samples took place in the United States, Italy and Spain.

A remark on this clone: One junction end does not reproduce the germline sequence, and a read error may be involved.

Authors' processing steps: Using reference gene primer amplification, nucleated cell counts were estimated. Produced via immunoSEQ multiplex PCR; TCRdb's table is partial and in-frame only. Clone size and V and J calls were adopted from that table, with D and trimming inferred from the DNA. The top ten hold 7.2% of the sample, which has under 250,000 clones, 80% seen once. This CDR3 has 16 amino acids. Germline lookup yields CDR1 SGHRS and CDR2 YFSETQ. The sequence came from a woman in her seventies with acute or convalescent COVID-19. The source material was peripheral blood. The chain has TRBV5-1 and TRBJ2-3; D perhaps matches TRBD1 (6 bases). The CDR3 loop is CASRLEGGLSTDTQYF. As DNA, the CDR3 is TGCGCCAGCAGATTGGAAGGGGGTCTTAGCACAGATACGCAGTATTTT.